The source of this TCR beta chain is a study of blood T cell repertoires in COVID-19. Study in general: Whether acute or convalescent, the COVID-19 samples came from the United States, Italy and Spain.

Method: immunoSEQ multiplex PCR; TCRdb's copy keeps in-frame clones and lacks some. The sample comprises 150,000 or so clones, 87% of which are singletons, and about 4.1% rests with the top ten. This CDR3 is 14 amino acids long. V dropped 3 bases and J dropped 8; count of bases not matched to a gene: 4. Germline assignment: CDR1 SGHNT and CDR2 YENEEA. Participant reports of clinical history set cohort assignment. V and J are TRBV11-3 and TRBJ2-1; 10 bases fit TRBD2. The TCR sequence derives from a woman aged 40 to 50 who had been exposed to COVID-19. The sample consisted of PBMCs or T cells enriched from blood (not recorded which). CDR3 sequence reads: CASSFSGGRDEQFF. The CDR3 region has the DNA TGTGCCAGCAGCTTTAGCGGGGGGCGGGATGAGCAGTTCTTC.